This entry lists 21 T cell receptor beta chains sequenced from one sample in a study of T cells after yellow fever vaccination (dated by TCRdb to the late 2010s). The intended sense of this specimen's treatment or condition label: live attenuated yellow fever vaccine strain. Library preparation was by 5' RACE. Sequenced on an Illumina NovaSeq 6000. In-frame beta chains were kept once TCRdb had trimmed the public reads at Q25 with fastp and called clones with MiXCR. All rows with the same CDR3 protein become a single entry with the most common DNA and genes. Across this sample there are about 340,000 distinct CDR3 sequences, with 12% seen only once. The leading ten clones occupy 2.5% to 4% of the sample. Material: CD4+ T cells sorted from PBMCs, obtained 15 days after the yellow fever booster vaccination. The receptors were gathered from a man younger than 35 who received the YFV17D yellow fever vaccine.

The rearrangement links TRBV11-2 to TRBJ1-2; no definite D call. This CDR3 has 14 amino acids. V was shortened by 1 base and J by 2 bases, with 8 bases between the two germline ends. CDR1 is SGHAT and CDR2 is FQNNGV in the germline V gene. The CDR3 loop reads CASSLGGVNYGYTF. Here the CDR3 DNA reads TGTGCCAGCAGCTTAGGAGGCGTCAACTATGGCTACACCTTC.

This clonotype was recorded a few times. The CDR3 DNA is TGTGCCAGCAGCTCTGGAGAAACCCTCCACTTT. Protein sequence: CASSSGETLHF. The chain has TRBV6-6 and TRBJ1-6; D is ambiguous. Germline V lookup: CDR1 MNHNY, CDR2 SVGAGI (reference sequence). CDR3 length: 11 residues. V gave up 6 bases and J gave up 14 bases, with 11 bases separating them.

This clonotype was counted between two and nine times. The chain links TRBV5-1 to TRBJ2-2; 10 bases agree with TRBD1. The CDR3 is 16 residues long. CDR1 and CDR2 (germline): SGHRS, YFSETQ. V trimming: 3 bases; J trimming: 0 bases; junction bases outside the gene matches: 2. For the CDR3, the DNA is TGCGCCAGCAGCTCCGGACAGGGGGCGAACACCGGGGAGCTGTTTTTT. It yields the protein CASSSGQGANTGELFF.

The chain employs TRBV24-1 and TRBJ2-3, with a possible D match to TRBD1 (5 bases). The germline CDR1 and CDR2 sequences are KGHDR and SFDVKD. CDR3 length equals 13 residues. V was pared by 4 bases and J by 4 bases, with 8 bases between. The CDR3: CATSDSGSDTQYF. The CDR3 DNA sequence: TGTGCCACCAGTGACTCAGGGTCAGATACGCAGTATTTT.

The rearrangement links TRBV7-2 to TRBJ1-1; D remains ambiguous. The CDR3 totals 14 residues. Germline assignment: CDR1 SGHTA and CDR2 FQGNSA. V shed 0 bases and J shed 4 bases, with 9 bases lying between them. The CDR3 spells CASSLARMSTEAFF. CDR3 nucleotides: TGTGCCAGCAGCTTAGCGCGAATGAGCACTGAAGCTTTCTTT.

V is TRBV7-2 and J is TRBJ2-7; 7 nucleotides agree with TRBD2. The V and J ends lost 5 bases and 3 bases, in that order; junction bases with no gene match: 10. There are 15 residues in the CDR3. CDR1 is SGHTA and CDR2 is FQGNSA in the germline V gene. The CDR3 loop is CASSRGRGGNYEQYF. CDR3 coding DNA: TGTGCCAGCAGCCGAGGGAGGGGCGGAAACTACGAGCAGTACTTC.

This rearrangement joins TRBV9 to TRBJ2-2; 10 bases line up with TRBD1. The CDR3 contains 16 residues. The V gene's germline CDR1 is SGDLS and CDR2 YYNGEE. The trim removed 4 bases at V and 2 bases at J, leaving 5 bases unmatched. CDR3: CASSIRQGANTGELFF. The CDR3 nucleotides are TGTGCCAGCAGCATCAGACAGGGGGCTAACACCGGGGAGCTGTTTTTT.

The rearrangement links TRBV6-6 to TRBJ2-1; D ambiguous. The ends were cut back, 0 bases at V and 13 bases at J, with 7 bases in the middle. The CDR3 contains 11 residues. CDR1 is MNHNY, CDR2 SVGAGI, per germline (reference sequence). DNA of the CDR3: TGTGCCAGCAGTTACTCGATGCTCCAGTTCTTC. Its translation is CASSYSMLQFF.

The J gene is TRBJ1-1, the V gene TRBV18; D is possibly TRBD1 (5 bases). V lost 3 bases and J 6 bases, leaving 14 bases between the germline ends. The length of the CDR3 is 14 residues. Germline CDR1 KGHSH, CDR2 LQKENI. The CDR3 sequence is CASSPDTQVAEAFF. CDR3 sequence (DNA): TGTGCCAGCTCACCGGACACTCAGGTCGCTGAAGCTTTCTTT. The whole variable domain, filled in from reference TRBV18 and TRBJ1-1, reads NAGVMQNPRHLVRRRGQEARLRCSPMKGHSHVYWYRQLPEEGLKFMVYLQKENIIDESGMPKERFSAEFPKEGPSILRIQQVVRGDSAAYFCASSPDTQVAEAFFGQGTRLTVV.

This clonotype was observed a few times. The chain links TRBV24-1 to TRBJ2-1; TRBD1 matches 7 bases. Germline CDR1 is KGHDR and CDR2 is SFDVKD. V dropped 3 bases and J dropped 4; count of bases not matched to a gene: 2. The CDR3 has 14 amino acids. Here the CDR3 DNA reads TGTGCCACCAGTGATGGGGGACAGTACAATGAGCAGTTCTTC. It translates to CATSDGGQYNEQFF.

The V gene is TRBV7-9, the J gene TRBJ1-4, with 8 nucleotides matching TRBD1. Germline values: CDR1 SEHNR, CDR2 FQNEAQ (reference sequence). The CDR3 sequence is 15 residues long. V trimming: 5 bases; J trimming: 4 bases; junction bases outside the gene matches: 6. CDR3 nucleotide sequence: TGTGCCAGCAGCAGGCAGGGGGCCCTTAATGAAAAACTGTTTTTT. It encodes CASSRQGALNEKLFF.

This clonotype was detected only a few times. Here the CDR3 DNA reads TGCAGTGCCCCGGGAGCTTTGGAGACCCAGTACTTC. It translates to CSAPGALETQYF. The genes are TRBV20-1 and TRBJ2-5, with a tentative D call TRBD2 (6 bases). Germline loops: CDR1 DFQATT, CDR2 SNEGSKA (reference sequence). This CDR3 has 12 amino acids. The ends were cut back, 6 bases at V and 5 bases at J, with 13 bases in the middle.

The sample holds a few counts of this clonotype. The chain employs TRBV12-3 or TRBV12-4 and TRBJ1-5; a possible D gene is TRBD1 (5 bases). V lost 8 bases to trimming and J lost 4 bases, with 12 bases between them. There are 13 residues in the CDR3. CDR3 residues: CASGDGGNQPQHF. The CDR3 DNA follows: TGTGCCAGCGGGGACGGCGGGAATCAGCCCCAGCATTTT.

As DNA, the CDR3 is TGTGCCAGCAGCCCCTCTGGGGACAGGCAAAACACTGAAGCTTTCTTT. This encodes CASSPSGDRQNTEAFF. The chain couples TRBV9 to TRBJ1-1, with 8 bases fitting TRBD1. Germline V gene lookup returns CDR1 SGDLS and CDR2 YYNGEE. The V segment lost 4 bases and the J segment 2 bases; nucleotides outside the gene matches: 10. The CDR3 has 16 residues.

In this sample, this clonotype turned up many times. The chain recombines TRBV28 with TRBJ2-1; 9 bases map to TRBD2. The germline CDR1 and CDR2 sequences are MDHEN and SYDVKM. The CDR3 has 15 residues. Germline trimming cut 5 bases from V and 7 bases from J; bases unmatched to any gene: 9. CDR3 DNA sequence: TGTGCCAGCAGTCCACCCAGCGGGGGGACGAATGAGCAGTTCTTC. This encodes CASSPPSGGTNEQFF.

The chain links TRBV5-5 to TRBJ2-5, with D perhaps assigned TRBD1 or TRBD2 (7 bases each). Trimming left V 3 bases short and J 0 bases short, with 18 bases between. The germline V gene encodes CDR1 SGHKS and CDR2 YYEKEE (reference sequence). The CDR3 loop spans 17 amino acids. The CDR3 DNA reads as TGTGCCAGCAGCTACCCAAGACAGGGAGGGTACCAAGAGACCCAGTACTTC. Its translation: CASSYPRQGGYQETQYF.

The V call is TRBV28, the J call TRBJ1-1, with no clear D. The CDR3 consists of 11 residues. Per the germline V gene, CDR1 is MDHEN and CDR2 is SYDVKM. Trimming removed 6 bases at V and 6 bases at J, with 8 bases between. The CDR3 DNA follows: TGTGCCAGCAGGGCGGGTCCTGAAGCTTTCTTT. Protein sequence: CASRAGPEAFF.

The rearrangement joins TRBV7-2 to TRBJ2-5; TRBD2 might be the D (8 bases). Trimming cost V 2 bases and J 3 bases, with 25 bases left between them. The CDR3 is 19 amino acids. Germline CDR1 reads SGHTA; CDR2 reads FQGNSA. The DNA of the CDR3 is TGTGCCAGCAGCTTACAAAGCTTCTTCGGGAGGGGGCGAAAAGAGACCCAGTACTTC. This codes for CASSLQSFFGRGRKETQYF.

The J gene is TRBJ2-3, the V gene TRBV7-2; perhaps TRBD1 as D (5 bases). The V gene's germline CDR1 is SGHTA and CDR2 FQGNSA. The CDR3 is 15 residues long. Trimming removed 5 bases at V and 1 base at J, with 13 bases between. CDR3 coding DNA: TGTGCCAGCAGCATCCAGGGATCCCGCACAGATACGCAGTATTTT. This gives the protein CASSIQGSRTDTQYF.

This clonotype was counted only a few times. This chain connects TRBV12-3 or TRBV12-4 to TRBJ1-3; no definite D call. The V and J ends lost 5 bases and 4 bases respectively, with 3 bases between them. The CDR3 totals 11 residues. This CDR3 is CASSQGNTIYF. The CDR3, as DNA: TGTGCCAGCAGTCAAGGAAACACCATATATTTT.

This clonotype was seen repeatedly, ten times or more. V is TRBV10-3 and J is TRBJ2-4; 8 bases map to TRBD2. V lost 3 bases to trimming and J lost 0 bases; unmatched junction nucleotides: 4. The germline gives CDR1 ENHRY, CDR2 SYGVKD. The CDR3 contains 16 residues. The CDR3 sequence is CAISDGAGVAKNIQYF. CDR3 bases: TGTGCCATCAGTGACGGAGCGGGAGTAGCCAAAAACATTCAGTACTTC.